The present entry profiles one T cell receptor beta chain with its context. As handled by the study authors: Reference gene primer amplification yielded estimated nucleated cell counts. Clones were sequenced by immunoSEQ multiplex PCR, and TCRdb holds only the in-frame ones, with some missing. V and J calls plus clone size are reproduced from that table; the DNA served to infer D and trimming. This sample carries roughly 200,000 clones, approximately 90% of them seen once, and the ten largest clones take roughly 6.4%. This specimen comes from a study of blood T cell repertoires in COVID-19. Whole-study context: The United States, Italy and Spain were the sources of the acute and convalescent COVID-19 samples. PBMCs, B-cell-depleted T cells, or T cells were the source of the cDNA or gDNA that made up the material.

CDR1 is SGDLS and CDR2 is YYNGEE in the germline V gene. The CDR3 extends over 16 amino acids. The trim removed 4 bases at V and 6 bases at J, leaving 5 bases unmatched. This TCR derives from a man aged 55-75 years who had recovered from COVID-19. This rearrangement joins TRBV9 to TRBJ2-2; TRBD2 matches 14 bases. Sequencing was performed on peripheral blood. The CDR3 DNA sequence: TGTGCCAGCAGCCTAAGGACTAGCGGGAGGTCCGGGGAGCTGTTTTTT. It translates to CASSLRTSGRSGELFF.